This TCR beta chain was sequenced during a study of PD-L1 blockade in urothelial cancer. On the study more broadly: It was at 3 weeks (second dose) and 6 weeks after treatment start that blood was analyzed.

Generated by immunoSEQ multiplex PCR, the TCRdb table keeps only in-frame clones and is missing some. The sample carries under 40,000 clones, 82% recorded once. The time point is: pretreatment peripheral blood. Sequences were derived from PBMCs, sampled around atezolizumab (anti-PD-L1) treatment. The TCR comes from a man aged 55 to 70 with urothelial cancer.

As DNA, the CDR3 is TGCGCCAGCGGTTTGAGGGACAGAACCACAGATACGCAGTATTTT. Translating gives CASGLRDRTTDTQYF. The chain recombines TRBV4-1 with TRBJ2-3; TRBD1 matches 7 bases. CDR3 size: 15 residues. J was trimmed by 2 bases and V by 8 bases; bases with no gene match: 10. Germline V lookup: CDR1 MGHRA, CDR2 YSYEKL.